The 28 T cell receptor beta chains listed next were all sequenced from one sample in a study of blood T cells in healthy people across ages. The use of a sample-barcoded 5' primer and a J-beta primer mix characterized a second PCR of roughly 6 to 11 cycles. TCRdb reprocessed the 5' RACE reads with MiXCR, giving one entry per CDR3 protein. The sample has 800,000 to 1,300,000 distinct CDR3 sequences; roughly 24% are singletons. A further study also used this sample, focusing on T cells of mothers and their children.

The sample consisted of blood. These receptors were obtained from a girl aged 2 to 10 in good health.

The genes are TRBV5-1 and TRBJ2-5; 11 positions match TRBD2. The J call is doubtful: the DNA matches TRBJ2-1 better. The V gene's germline CDR1 is SGHRS and CDR2 YFSETQ. This CDR3 is built from 19 residues. CDR3 nucleotides: TGCGCCAGCAGTCCTCTAGCGGGGGGTCCTGAAATTCCGTACAATGAGCAGTTCTTC. Translated: CASSPLAGGPEIPYNEQFF.

V usage is TRBV6-1 and J usage is TRBJ1-4; D is unclear. CDR3 length equals 18 residues. Trimming removed 0 bases at V and 3 bases at J, with 17 bases between. Per the germline V gene, CDR1 is MNHNS and CDR2 is SASEGT. The CDR3 is CASSEALVLTRSNEKLFF. The DNA for the CDR3 is TGTGCCAGCAGTGAAGCGCTCGTTTTGACGCGGTCTAATGAAAAACTGTTTTTT.

This chain joins TRBV20-1 and TRBJ2-5, with a tentative D call TRBD1 (6 bases). CDR1 is DFQATT and CDR2 is SNEGSKA in the germline V gene (reference sequence). The germline V and J ends were trimmed by 6 bases and 4 bases, with 21 bases remaining between them. The CDR3 is 15 amino acids. Here the CDR3 DNA reads TGCAGTGCCCGCGGCCAGGGGCAAGGTTTAGAGACCCAGTACTTC. Encoded protein: CSARGQGQGLETQYF.

The chain links TRBV18 to TRBJ1-2; D is ambiguous. CDR3 length: 15 residues. V lost 2 bases, J lost 6 bases, and 16 bases lay in between. From germline, CDR1 is KGHSH and CDR2 LQKENI. The CDR3 protein is CASSPRPPERDGYTF. Here the CDR3 DNA reads TGTGCCAGCTCACCAAGACCCCCGGAAAGGGATGGCTACACCTTC. Filled out from reference TRBV18 and TRBJ1-2, the complete variable domain reads NAGVMQNPRHLVRRRGQEARLRCSPMKGHSHVYWYRQLPEEGLKFMVYLQKENIIDESGMPKERFSAEFPKEGPSILRIQQVVRGDSAAYFCASSPRPPERDGYTFGSGTRLTVV.

The chain combines TRBV6-5 with TRBJ2-7; TRBD1 aligns across 7 bases. Trimming removed 5 bases from V and 2 bases from J; junction bases left unmatched: 6. This CDR3 comprises 14 residues. Germline CDR1 is MNHEY and CDR2 is SVGAGI. The CDR3 loop reads CASSGSGQTYEQYF. CDR3 coding DNA: TGTGCCAGCAGTGGCTCGGGACAGACCTACGAGCAGTACTTC.

This clonotype was seen a handful of times. This rearrangement joins TRBV12-3 or TRBV12-4 to TRBJ2-1, with unresolved D. V was clipped by 3 bases and J by 10 bases, with 16 bases between them. The CDR3 extends over 14 amino acids. CDR3 nucleotides: TGTGCCAGCAGTTTGTTCCCAGCGACGATCGAGCAGTTCTTC. Its protein product is CASSLFPATIEQFF.

The chain is built from TRBV19 and TRBJ1-2; a possible D gene is TRBD1 (5 bases). The CDR3 totals 16 residues. Trimming removed 6 bases at V and 0 bases at J, with 17 bases between. Per germline, CDR1 LNHDA and CDR2 SQIVND (reference sequence). CDR3 residues: CASSGRGARANYGYTF. The CDR3, as DNA: TGTGCCAGTAGCGGACGCGGGGCTCGAGCTAACTATGGCTACACCTTC.

The chain links TRBV29-1 to TRBJ1-1; D ambiguous. From germline, CDR1 is SQVTM and CDR2 ANQGSEA. The V gene lost 4 bases and the J gene lost 11 bases, with 11 bases spanning the gap. CDR3 size: 10 residues. The CDR3 reads CSVAALEAFF. The CDR3, as DNA: TGCAGCGTTGCTGCGCTCGAGGCTTTCTTT.

A few counts support this clonotype. The chain uses TRBV6-5 and TRBJ1-6, with D unresolved. This CDR3 has 14 amino acids. Germline CDR1 MNHEY, CDR2 SVGAGI. V was clipped by 4 bases and J by 8 bases, with 12 bases between them. In nucleotides, the CDR3 is TGTGCCAGCAGTTCAATGGACGCGGATTCACCCCTCCACTTT. Its translation is CASSSMDADSPLHF.

This chain joins TRBV5-6 and TRBJ2-5; 8 bases map to TRBD1. Per germline, CDR1 SGHDT and CDR2 YYEEEE. The CDR3 loop spans 14 amino acids. With 5 bases clipped from V and 4 bases from J, the junction kept 7 bases outside the gene matches. The CDR3 sequence: CASSQGAGRETQYF. DNA for the CDR3: TGTGCCAGCAGTCAGGGGGCCGGGCGAGAGACCCAGTACTTC. Full variable domain (remainder filled in from reference TRBV5-6 and TRBJ2-5): DAGVTQSPTHLIKTRGQQVTLRCSPKSGHDTVSWYQQALGQGPQFIFQYYEEEERQRGNFPDRFSGHQFPNYSSELNVNALLLGDSALYLCASSQGAGRETQYFGPGTRLLVL.

The V and J genes are TRBV27 and TRBJ2-7; possibly TRBD2 for D (6 bases). V was shortened by 8 bases and J by 5 bases, with 16 bases between the two germline ends. CDR1 MNHEY and CDR2 SMNVEV come from the germline V gene (reference sequence). This CDR3 is built from 13 residues. CDR3 nucleotides: TGTGCCAGCGCACTGGGACTGATCGACGAGCAGTACTTC. Encoded protein: CASALGLIDEQYF.

This clonotype was seen a few times. CDR3 residues: CASTAEGQVFQYF. CDR3 DNA sequence: TGTGCCAGTACCGCGGAGGGACAGGTTTTTCAGTACTTC. This sequence joins TRBV19 and TRBJ2-4; TRBD1 aligns across 8 bases. The CDR3 loop spans 13 amino acids. Germline assignment: CDR1 LNHDA and CDR2 SQIVND (reference sequence). J lost 11 bases, V lost 7 bases, and 10 bases had no gene match. Full variable domain (rest looked up from reference TRBV19 and TRBJ2-4): DGGITQSPKYLFRKEGQNVTLSCEQNLNHDAMYWYRQDPGQGLRLIYYSQIVNDFQKGDIAEGYSVSREKKESFPLTVTSAQKNPTAFYLCASTAEGQVFQYFGAGTRLSVL.

The V call is TRBV3-1, the J call TRBJ2-7; unclear D gene. The DNA end is a closer match to TRBJ2-1, so the J assignment may be wrong. The CDR3 has 13 residues. Germline-derived CDR1 and CDR2 are LGHDT and YNNKEL (reference sequence). The CDR3, as DNA: TGTGCCAGCAGCCATACAACAAACAATGAGCAGTTCTTC. Its protein product is CASSHTTNNEQFF.

This clonotype came up a few times. The V gene is TRBV7-2, the J gene TRBJ2-7; 12 nucleotides align to TRBD2. The CDR3 consists of 15 residues. V was pared by 5 bases and J by 3 bases, with 5 bases of the junction left unmatched. Germline V gene data show CDR1 as SGHTA and CDR2 as FQGNSA. CDR3 loop: CASSALAGGDYEQYF. The DNA for the CDR3 is TGTGCCAGCAGCGCCCTAGCGGGAGGGGACTACGAGCAGTACTTC.

The CDR3 DNA follows: TGTGCCAGCAGTTACGGACAGGGAGGATTCTACGAGCAGTACTTC. It yields the protein CASSYGQGGFYEQYF. V usage is TRBV3-1 and J usage is TRBJ2-7, with TRBD1 matching 8 bases. The CDR3 loop spans 15 amino acids. Germline V lookup: CDR1 LGHDT, CDR2 YNNKEL (reference sequence). The junction had 10 bases not matched to a gene; V was cut back by 6 bases and J by 3 bases.

In this sample, this clonotype turned up a few times. The chain has TRBV7-2 and TRBJ2-5; 7 nucleotides line up with TRBD2. Germline V gene sequence: CDR1 SGHTA, CDR2 FQGNSA. CDR3 length: 13 amino acids. With 1 base clipped from V and 10 bases from J, the junction kept 6 bases outside the gene matches. The CDR3 sequence is CASSLGAGEGQYF. DNA for the CDR3: TGTGCCAGCAGCTTAGGGGCTGGGGAGGGCCAGTACTTC.

V and J are TRBV11-3 and TRBJ2-5, with D perhaps matching TRBD2 (5 bases). CDR1 is SGHNT, CDR2 YENEEA, per germline. The CDR3 is made up of 14 amino acids. The V and J ends lost 4 bases and 1 base respectively, with 10 bases between them. The CDR3 spells CASSSRLSQETQYF. For the CDR3, the DNA is TGTGCCAGCAGCTCCCGACTATCCCAAGAGACCCAGTACTTC.

The chain uses TRBV20-1 and TRBJ2-5; D is unclear. The CDR3 is 12 amino acids. The ends were cut back, 5 bases at V and 3 bases at J, with 10 bases in the middle. From germline, CDR1 is DFQATT and CDR2 SNEGSKA (reference sequence). CDR3 residues: CSADQTEETQYF. CDR3 DNA sequence: TGCAGTGCTGACCAGACGGAAGAGACCCAGTACTTC.

The V gene is TRBV20-1, the J gene TRBJ2-7; 9 bases align to TRBD1. V lost 0 bases and J lost 0; bases outside the gene matches: 3. CDR3 length: 15 amino acids. Germline loops: CDR1 DFQATT, CDR2 SNEGSKA (reference sequence). CDR3 sequence: CSARDGTGSSYEQYF. DNA of the CDR3: TGCAGTGCTAGAGATGGGACAGGGAGCTCCTACGAGCAGTACTTC.

In its sample, this clonotype was seen a few times. This chain links TRBV7-2 with TRBJ2-5; D gene uncertain. Germline V gives CDR1 SGHTA, CDR2 FQGNSA. The CDR3 runs 14 residues. V dropped 3 bases and J dropped 2 bases, with 10 bases sitting between them. The CDR3 is CASSFQTFQETQYF. The CDR3 region has the DNA TGTGCCAGCAGCTTTCAAACTTTTCAAGAGACCCAGTACTTC.

This clonotype has more than one count but fewer than ten. The J gene is TRBJ2-1, the V gene TRBV12-5, with D uncertain. Germline V gene lookup returns CDR1 LGHNT and CDR2 FRNRAP. CDR3 length: 11 amino acids. The V and J ends lost 7 bases and 5 bases respectively, with 6 bases between them. DNA of the CDR3: TGTGCTAGTGCAGGAAACAATGAGCAGTTCTTC. Translation gives CASAGNNEQFF.

In its sample, this clonotype was seen a few times. The chain combines TRBV9 with TRBJ2-2, with D possibly TRBD2 on 6 matching bases. Germline-derived CDR1 and CDR2 are SGDLS and YYNGEE. V was shortened by 0 bases and J by 4 bases, with 10 bases between the two germline ends. The CDR3 extends over 15 amino acids. The CDR3 region has the DNA TGTGCCAGCAGCGTAGGTGGGGGGAGCACCGGGGAGCTGTTTTTT. As protein: CASSVGGGSTGELFF. The variable domain in full, with the rest retrieved from reference TRBV9 and TRBJ2-2, is DSGVTQTPKHLITATGQRVTLRCSPRSGDLSVYWYQQSLDQGLQFLIQYYNGEERAKGNILERFSAQQFPDLHSELNLSSLELGDSALYFCASSVGGGSTGELFFGEGSRLTVL.

The chain uses TRBV4-1 and TRBJ2-5; 8 positions match TRBD2. The DNA end is a closer match to TRBJ2-7, so the J assignment may be wrong. Germline V gene sequence: CDR1 MGHRA, CDR2 YSYEKL. The CDR3 spans 16 residues. The CDR3 spells CASSQGSGGGGYEQYF. In DNA form, the CDR3 reads TGCGCCAGCAGCCAAGGGAGCGGGGGAGGCGGCTACGAGCAGTACTTC.

The J gene is TRBJ2-5, the V gene TRBV7-2, with D perhaps being TRBD1 or TRBD2 (6 bases each). The germline V and J ends were trimmed by 7 bases and 5 bases, with 17 bases remaining between them. CDR3 length equals 14 residues. CDR1 and CDR2 (germline): SGHTA, FQGNSA. This chain's CDR3 is CASTHHGGLETQYF. CDR3 DNA: TGTGCCAGCACCCATCATGGGGGGCTGGAGACCCAGTACTTC.

V is TRBV20-1 and J is TRBJ2-6; tentatively, D is TRBD1 (5 bases). This CDR3 is 14 amino acids long. In germline, CDR1 is DFQATT, CDR2 SNEGSKA (reference sequence). The V gene lost 5 bases and the J gene lost 2 bases, with 10 bases spanning the gap. The CDR3 bases are TGCAGTGCTCAGGGTCTCGCTGGGGCCAACGTCCTGACTTTC. Translated: CSAQGLAGANVLTF.

The chain combines TRBV7-2 with TRBJ2-5; 8 bases agree with TRBD2. The CDR3 runs 16 residues. V was pared by 2 bases and J by 1 base, with 6 bases of the junction left unmatched. CDR1 and CDR2 from the germline V gene are SGHTA and FQGNSA. The CDR3 coding sequence is TGTGCCAGCAGCTTAATGCTAGCGGGTCTCCAAGAGACCCAGTACTTC. It encodes CASSLMLAGLQETQYF.

Only a few counts were recorded for this clonotype. An end of the junction does not agree with germline; a read error may underlie this. The chain carries TRBV12-3 or TRBV12-4 and TRBJ2-5; D remains unclear. The CDR3 loop spans 12 amino acids. The CDR3 spells CANSLGYGTQYF. The CDR3, as DNA: TGTGCCAACAGTTTAGGGTACGGGACCCAGTACTTC.

This clonotype has more than one count but fewer than ten. Germline is not matched at one junction end, which may reflect a read error. The chain links TRBV25-1 to TRBJ1-4; D is ambiguous. The germline V gene has CDR1 MGHDK and CDR2 SYGVNS. The length of the CDR3 is 12 residues. CDR3 DNA: TGTGCCAGCAGGGAATCTAGGGAAAAACTGTTTTTT. It encodes CASRESREKLFF.